Shown below are 8 T cell receptor beta chains from a single sample sequenced in a study of graft-versus-host responses after intestinal transplantation. No antigen is known for these receptors. Method: immunoSEQ multiplex PCR; TCRdb's copy keeps in-frame clones and lacks some. The sample carries 35,000 to 50,000 clones, more than 90% recorded once. The sequences come from unstimulated CD8+ T cells sorted from spleen or lymph node cells, collected before transplant. The receptor set was obtained from a human donor who was the organ donor for an intestinal transplant.

The CDR3 spells CASSQPHGWGPLLIDQPQHF. CDR3 DNA: TGTGCCAGCAGCCAACCACATGGGTGGGGTCCGCTTTTGATAGATCAGCCCCAGCATTTT. The chain uses TRBV2 and TRBJ1-5; D gene ambiguous. Germline V gene sequence: CDR1 SNHLY, CDR2 FYNNEI. With 6 bases removed from V and 5 bases from J, the gap between germline ends came to 32 bases. The CDR3 runs to 20 residues.

The chain combines TRBV7-9 with TRBJ2-7; 10 bases map to TRBD1. The junction had 0 bases not matched to a gene; V was cut back by 0 bases and J by 4 bases. The CDR3 has 14 residues. The V gene's germline CDR1 is SEHNR and CDR2 FQNEAQ (reference sequence). The CDR3 loop is CASSLADRGYEQYF. Written as DNA, the CDR3 is TGTGCCAGCAGCTTAGCGGACAGGGGGTACGAGCAGTACTTC.

This rearrangement joins TRBV2 to TRBJ2-3; a weak D match, TRBD2 (5 bases). With 4 bases removed from V and 3 bases from J, the gap between germline ends came to 17 bases. In germline, CDR1 is SNHLY, CDR2 FYNNEI. The CDR3 has 16 residues. The CDR3 region has the DNA TGTGCCAGCAGTGCCAAGGACTCCGTGGTGACAGATACGCAGTATTTT. It yields the protein CASSAKDSVVTDTQYF.

The rearrangement joins TRBV10-1 to TRBJ2-1; 7 nucleotides match TRBD2. This CDR3 is 15 amino acids long. Germline CDR1 WNHNN, CDR2 SYGVQD (reference sequence). Unmatched junction bases numbered 7, after V lost 3 bases and J lost 5 bases. The CDR3, as DNA: TGCGCCAGCAGTGACCCGATGGGAGGGAACAATGAGCAGTTCTTC. Translation: CASSDPMGGNNEQFF.

The V gene is TRBV19, the J gene TRBJ1-1, with TRBD1 as a possible D gene (5 bases). The CDR3 loop spans 13 amino acids. CDR1 is LNHDA, CDR2 SQIVND, per germline (reference sequence). V dropped 7 bases and J dropped 5 bases, with 14 bases sitting between them. As DNA, the CDR3 is TGTGCCAGTAAGGACACTGGGGGGACTGAAGCTTTCTTT. Translated, it gives CASKDTGGTEAFF.

This sequence joins TRBV10-3 and TRBJ2-5; no firm D call. The V end was cut by 3 bases, the J end by 2 bases, with 7 bases between. Germline CDR1 and CDR2: ENHRY and SYGVKD. This CDR3 comprises 13 residues. The CDR3 loop is CAISDPPQETQYF. The CDR3 DNA follows: TGTGCCATCAGTGATCCACCTCAAGAGACCCAGTACTTC.

This clone has more than one count but fewer than ten. This rearrangement joins TRBV10-3 to TRBJ1-1; D is undetermined. The CDR3 length is 15 residues. Germline CDR1 is ENHRY and CDR2 is SYGVKD. Trimming cost V 0 bases and J 1 base, with 9 bases left between them. The chain's CDR3 is CAISESPTQNTEAFF. DNA of the CDR3: TGTGCCATCAGTGAGTCGCCGACACAGAACACTGAAGCTTTCTTT.

V is TRBV5-1 and J is TRBJ2-1, with D uncertain. The CDR3 loop spans 12 amino acids. V was trimmed by 5 bases and J by 4 bases, leaving 7 bases between them. Germline V gene data show CDR1 as SGHRS and CDR2 as YFSETQ. This chain's CDR3 is CASRDGYNEQFF. CDR3 coding DNA: TGCGCCAGCAGAGACGGGTACAATGAGCAGTTCTTC.